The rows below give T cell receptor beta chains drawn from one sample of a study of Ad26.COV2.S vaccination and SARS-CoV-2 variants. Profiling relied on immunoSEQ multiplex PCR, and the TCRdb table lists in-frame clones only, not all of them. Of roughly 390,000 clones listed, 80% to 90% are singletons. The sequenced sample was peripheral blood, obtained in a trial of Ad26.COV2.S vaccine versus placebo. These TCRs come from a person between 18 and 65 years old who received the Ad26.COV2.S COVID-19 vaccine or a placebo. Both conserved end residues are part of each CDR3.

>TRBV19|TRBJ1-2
CASSKGAGGYTF
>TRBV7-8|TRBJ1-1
CASSLDRRTEAFF
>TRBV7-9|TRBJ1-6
CASSLGGQGWSPLHF
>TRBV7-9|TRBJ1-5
CASSLGDGGNQPQHF
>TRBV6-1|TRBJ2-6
CASSELPASGANVLTF
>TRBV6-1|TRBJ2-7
CASSEGLVYEQYF
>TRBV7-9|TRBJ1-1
CASSRSGTEAEAFF
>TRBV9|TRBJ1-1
CASSVAGARQDEAFF
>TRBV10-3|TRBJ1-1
CAISRELYTEAFF
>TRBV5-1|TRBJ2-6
CASTRTSGGSSGANVLTF
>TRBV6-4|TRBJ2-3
CASSDSSSGGADTQYF
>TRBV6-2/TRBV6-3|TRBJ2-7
CASSYIGMDPQGYEQYF
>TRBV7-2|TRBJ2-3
CASSFTTGEEDTQYF
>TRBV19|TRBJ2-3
CASSNRGHTDTQYF
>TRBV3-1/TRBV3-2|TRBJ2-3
CASSLGGQGAADTQYF
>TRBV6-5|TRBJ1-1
CASSYDGNTEAFF
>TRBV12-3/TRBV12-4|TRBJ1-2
CASSPGGYGYTF
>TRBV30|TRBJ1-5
CAWSSRLNQPQHF
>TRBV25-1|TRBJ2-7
CASSEYRGGEQYF
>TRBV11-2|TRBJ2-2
CASSLGYTGELFF
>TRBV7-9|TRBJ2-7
CASSLARQGAPYEQYF
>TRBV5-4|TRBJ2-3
CASSYRISGGGTDTQYF
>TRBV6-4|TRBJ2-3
CASSDGGATDTQYF
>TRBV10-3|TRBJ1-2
CAISASGGLLNYGYTF
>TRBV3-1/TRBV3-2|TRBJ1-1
CASSVHRGNTEAFF
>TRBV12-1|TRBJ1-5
CASSFEWDGFNQPQHF
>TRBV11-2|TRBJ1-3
CASSLVVGSGNTIYF
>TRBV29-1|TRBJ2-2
CSVGQAYTGELFF
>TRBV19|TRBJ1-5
CASAQAGYSNQPQHF
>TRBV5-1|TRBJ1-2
CASSFGQGYGYTF
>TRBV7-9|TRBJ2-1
CASSLDGGTQTHTEQFF
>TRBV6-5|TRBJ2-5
CASSFGVGRALLTQYF
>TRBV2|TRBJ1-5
CASSLDQPQHF
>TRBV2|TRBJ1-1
CASIQDRGMNTEAFF
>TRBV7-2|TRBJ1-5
CASSPAHRGPQHF
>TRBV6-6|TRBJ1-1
CATSPGTGAFF
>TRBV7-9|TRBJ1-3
CASSPLPVSSGNTIYF
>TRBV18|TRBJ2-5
CASSPGQRTWETQYF
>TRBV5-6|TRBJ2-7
CASSSPGHTSSYEQYF
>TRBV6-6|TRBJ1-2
CASSYYGTGNYGYTF
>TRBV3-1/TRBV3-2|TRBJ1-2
CASADRGSRDHGYTF